This TCR beta chain was identified in a study of blood T cell repertoires in COVID-19. Study-level background: Material from acute and convalescent COVID-19 was sourced from the United States, Italy and Spain. In each case, the material was cDNA or gDNA derived from T cells, B-cell-depleted T cells, or PBMCs.

Original methodology: From reference gene primer amplification, estimates of nucleated cell counts were derived. Profiled with immunoSEQ multiplex PCR; TCRdb holds only in-frame clones, not every one. That table supplies the V and J calls and clone size; D and trimming were determined from the DNA. The data show about 300,000 clones, more than 80% seen once. A Seattle source enrolled patients during active infection and followed them longitudinally. After removal of 2 bases from V and 3 bases from J, the junction contained 3 bases not matched to a gene. The germline V gene encodes CDR1 SGHDT and CDR2 YYEEEE. The CDR3 loop spans 14 amino acids.

J is TRBJ2-7 and V is TRBV5-6; 9 nucleotides agree with TRBD1. Material for sequencing was peripheral blood. The TCR comes from a woman aged 30 to 39 with COVID-19, enrolled during active disease. The CDR3 sequence is CASSFGTGYYEQYF. The CDR3 nucleotides are TGTGCCAGCAGCTTTGGGACAGGGTACTACGAGCAGTACTTC.